This is a list of T cell receptor beta chains from one sample in a study of shared clonotypes between healthy human individuals. Repertoires were generated with immunoSEQ multiplex PCR, while TCRdb's copy carries only in-frame clones and drops some. The table shows hundreds of thousands of clones, with roughly 96% occurring only once. The sample comprised naive CD8+ T cells sorted from blood. The receptors were sampled from a woman in her twenties or thirties in good health. The CDR3 runs from the conserved cysteine through the conserved F or W. Fields, in order: J gene, V gene, D gene, clone size, CDR3 DNA, CDR3 protein. D genes are given only for firm matches. Clone size is given for some rows only: seen once, a few or many times, or a class if the clone is expanded.

J: TRBJ1-1
V: TRBV30
D: -
size: -
DNA: TGTGCCTGGAGTGGGGGGTCTGAAGCTTTCTTT
CDR3: CAWSGGSEAFF

J: TRBJ2-7
V: TRBV28
D: -
size: -
DNA: TGTGCCAGCAGCATGACCCCGACCGGGCGCTACGAGCAGTACTTC
CDR3: CASSMTPTGRYEQYF

J: TRBJ2-1
V: TRBV2
D: -
size: once
DNA: TGTGCCAGCAGTGGCGGAACCTACAATGAGCAGTTCTTC
CDR3: CASSGGTYNEQFF

J: TRBJ1-2
V: TRBV9
D: -
size: -
DNA: TGTGCCAGCAGCGTAGAGGGTTTTACAGGGATCCAAGCTAACTATGGCTACACCTTC
CDR3: CASSVEGFTGIQANYGYTF

J: TRBJ2-7
V: TRBV27
D: TRBD2
size: -
DNA: TGTGCCAGCAGTTCGAATAGCGGGGGGTCCCCCTACGAGCAGTACTTC
CDR3: CASSSNSGGSPYEQYF

J: TRBJ1-3
V: TRBV5-6
D: -
size: -
DNA: TGTGCCAGCAGCCCAGGACAGTCCTTAAACACCATATATTTT
CDR3: CASSPGQSLNTIYF

J: TRBJ2-1
V: TRBV6-1
D: -
size: -
DNA: TGTGCCAGCACTCTCGGACGCCCCGGATACAATGAGCAGTTCTTC
CDR3: CASTLGRPGYNEQFF

J: TRBJ2-3
V: TRBV7-9
D: TRBD2
size: few
DNA: TGTGCCAGCAGCCTAGCGGGATTGGCCACAGATACGCAGTATTTT
CDR3: CASSLAGLATDTQYF

J: TRBJ2-1
V: TRBV27
D: -
size: -
DNA: TGTGCCAGCACTGAGCGGTCTACCTACAATGAGCAGTTCTTC
CDR3: CASTERSTYNEQFF

J: TRBJ2-2
V: TRBV19
D: -
size: -
DNA: TGTGCCAGTAAGGCCGGGGAGCTGTTTTTT
CDR3: CASKAGELFF

J: TRBJ2-1
V: TRBV11-2
D: TRBD1
size: -
DNA: TGTGCCAGCAGCTTAGTTTGGGGACAGATCAATGAGCAGTTCTTC
CDR3: CASSLVWGQINEQFF

J: TRBJ2-1
V: TRBV9
D: -
size: -
DNA: TGTGCCAGCAGCGTAGGGGGGGATTCCTACAATGAGCAGTTCTTC
CDR3: CASSVGGDSYNEQFF

J: TRBJ2-2
V: TRBV28
D: -
size: -
DNA: TGTGCCAGCAGGGCCGGACGAAAGAACACCGGGGAGCTGTTTTTT
CDR3: CASRAGRKNTGELFF

J: TRBJ2-6
V: TRBV9
D: TRBD2
size: -
DNA: TGTGCCAGCAGCGTACCCGATGGGACTAGCGTTGCCGCTGGGGCCAACGTCCTGACTTTC
CDR3: CASSVPDGTSVAAGANVLTF

J: TRBJ1-1
V: TRBV6-5
D: -
size: -
DNA: TGTGCCAGCAGTTACTCGCAGGAGACCGGAAGCACTGAAGCTTTCTTT
CDR3: CASSYSQETGSTEAFF

J: TRBJ2-7
V: TRBV5-1
D: TRBD1
size: -
DNA: TGCGCCAGCAGCGAAGGGACAGGGGACGAGCAGTACTTC
CDR3: CASSEGTGDEQYF

J: TRBJ1-5
V: TRBV28
D: -
size: -
DNA: TGTGCCAGCAGTTTTTTTATTGGAGAAGGGTCTCGTCAGCCCCAGCATTTT
CDR3: CASSFFIGEGSRQPQHF

J: TRBJ2-3
V: TRBV7-9
D: -
size: -
DNA: TGTGCCAGCAGCTTCCCAGACGTCACCACAGATACGCAGTATTTT
CDR3: CASSFPDVTTDTQYF

J: TRBJ2-2
V: TRBV28
D: TRBD1
size: -
DNA: TGTGCCAGCAGTTCCCCGACAGGGCTTTCGAACACCGGGGAGCTGTTTTTT
CDR3: CASSSPTGLSNTGELFF

J: TRBJ2-7
V: TRBV28
D: -
size: -
DNA: TGTGCCAGCAGGCCTGACAGGACTAACTACGAGCAGTACTTC
CDR3: CASRPDRTNYEQYF

J: TRBJ2-7
V: TRBV5-5
D: -
size: -
DNA: TGTGCCAGCAGCGAAGAGGACTACGAGCAGTACTTC
CDR3: CASSEEDYEQYF

J: TRBJ2-1
V: TRBV10-3
D: -
size: -
DNA: TGTGCCATCAGTGGTGATAGAAACGGTGAGCAGTTCTTC
CDR3: CAISGDRNGEQFF

J: TRBJ1-1
V: TRBV25-1
D: -
size: -
DNA: TGTGCCAGCAGGGAACTTGTTGGGCGGGACACTGAAGCTTTCTTT
CDR3: CASRELVGRDTEAFF

J: TRBJ1-1
V: TRBV25-1
D: -
size: -
DNA: TGTGCCAGCAGTGAAAGTATGGACACTGAAGCTTTCTTT
CDR3: CASSESMDTEAFF

J: TRBJ2-1
V: TRBV2
D: -
size: once
DNA: TGTGCCAGCAGCCCCCAGTTGAGGGGGGCCTTGGAGCAGTTCTTC
CDR3: CASSPQLRGALEQFF

J: TRBJ2-2
V: TRBV29-1
D: TRBD2
size: -
DNA: TGCAGCGTCATAGCGGGAGTAGGAACCGGGGAGCTGTTTTTT
CDR3: CSVIAGVGTGELFF

J: TRBJ2-2
V: TRBV5-6
D: -
size: -
DNA: TGTGCCAGCAGCTTAGGCGGAAACACCGGGGAGCTGTTTTTT
CDR3: CASSLGGNTGELFF

J: TRBJ1-1
V: TRBV29-1
D: -
size: -
DNA: TGCAGCGTTGACAGGACCACTGAAGCTTTCTTT
CDR3: CSVDRTTEAFF

J: TRBJ2-2
V: TRBV29-1
D: -
size: -
DNA: TGCAGCGCCAGGACATCCGGGGAGCTGTTTTTT
CDR3: CSARTSGELFF

J: TRBJ2-5
V: TRBV7-7
D: TRBD1
size: -
DNA: TGTGCCAGCAGCCTTCTAGGGACAGGCGAAGAGACCCAGTACTTC
CDR3: CASSLLGTGEETQYF

J: TRBJ2-3
V: TRBV19
D: -
size: -
DNA: TGTGCCAGTAGCCGGGGACCCACAGATACGCAGTATTTT
CDR3: CASSRGPTDTQYF

J: TRBJ2-2
V: TRBV7-3
D: TRBD2
size: -
DNA: TGTGCCAGCAGCTCCTCCACCGTTGGACTAGCGGGAGGAACCGGGGAGCTGTTTTTT
CDR3: CASSSSTVGLAGGTGELFF

J: TRBJ2-1
V: TRBV7-6
D: -
size: -
DNA: TGTGCCAGCAGCTATTTATGGGGCGGGACCAAAATTTCATACAATGAGCAGTTCTTC
CDR3: CASSYLWGGTKISYNEQFF

J: TRBJ2-7
V: TRBV27
D: -
size: -
DNA: TGTGCCAGCAGTTTGGACTCTTCCTACGAGCAGTACTTC
CDR3: CASSLDSSYEQYF

J: TRBJ2-1
V: TRBV7-6
D: -
size: -
DNA: TGTGCCAGCAGCTTAAGCCCACAGGTGGCGGGATATACCTACAATGAGCAGTTCTTC
CDR3: CASSLSPQVAGYTYNEQFF

J: TRBJ2-5
V: TRBV27
D: -
size: -
DNA: TGTGCCAGCAGTTTCGGTCCCCCGCCAGGAACTCAAGAGACCCAGTACTTC
CDR3: CASSFGPPPGTQETQYF

J: TRBJ2-2
V: TRBV28
D: TRBD2
size: -
DNA: TGTGCCAGCAGTTCCCGGACTAGCGGGAGGGCCTCCACCGGGGAGCTGTTTTTT
CDR3: CASSSRTSGRASTGELFF

J: TRBJ2-7
V: TRBV27
D: TRBD2
size: -
DNA: TGTGCCAGCAGTTCGGCCCGGGAGGGGTCCTACGAGCAGTACTTC
CDR3: CASSSAREGSYEQYF

J: TRBJ2-2
V: TRBV5-1
D: TRBD2
size: -
DNA: TGCGCCAGCAGCGAGGCCGGGACTAGCTACGCGAACACCGGGGAGCTGTTTTTT
CDR3: CASSEAGTSYANTGELFF

J: TRBJ1-2
V: TRBV6-9
D: -
size: once
DNA: TGTGCCATCCAATATCGGGGAAACTATGGCTACACCTTC
CDR3: CAIQYRGNYGYTF

J: TRBJ2-5
V: TRBV6-1
D: -
size: -
DNA: TGTGCCAGCAGCGACCGGGTTCCGGTGGGGGAGACCCAGTACTTC
CDR3: CASSDRVPVGETQYF

J: TRBJ2-2
V: TRBV13
D: TRBD2
size: -
DNA: TGTGCCAGCAGCTCCCCCGAGGTAGCGGGCGGGGAGCTGTTTTTT
CDR3: CASSSPEVAGGELFF

J: TRBJ2-7
V: TRBV7-9
D: -
size: -
DNA: TGTGCCAGCAGCTTAGTGGCCAGATCCTACGAGCAGTACTTC
CDR3: CASSLVARSYEQYF

J: TRBJ1-1
V: TRBV10-2
D: -
size: -
DNA: TGCGCCAGCAACGTTGCAGGGACGCCCACTGAAGCTTTCTTT
CDR3: CASNVAGTPTEAFF

J: TRBJ2-3
V: TRBV9
D: TRBD2
size: -
DNA: TGTGCCAGCAGCGTCCTAGCGGGAGTAGGGACAGATACGCAGTATTTT
CDR3: CASSVLAGVGTDTQYF

J: TRBJ1-2
V: TRBV6-5
D: -
size: -
DNA: TGTGCCAGCAGTCTGGCCGGGACCTATGGCTACACCTTC
CDR3: CASSLAGTYGYTF